The clone carrying this T cell receptor (beta chain) appeared once. The source of the sample is a study of blood T cell repertoires in COVID-19. The overall study: There were acute and convalescent COVID-19 samples, and they came from the United States, Italy and Spain. The cDNA or gDNA used as material had been derived from T cells, B-cell-depleted T cells, or PBMCs.

Study processing details: Reference gene primer amplification yielded estimated nucleated cell counts. Profiled with immunoSEQ multiplex PCR; TCRdb holds only in-frame clones, not every one. That table is the source of V, J and clone size, and D and trimming were worked out from the DNA. The sample has 75,000 to 100,000 clones, approximately 86% seen once. Unmatched junction bases numbered 12, after V lost 4 bases and J lost 2 bases. CDR1 is SNHLY and CDR2 is FYNNEI in the germline V gene. This CDR3 spans 18 amino acids. Sequencing was performed on peripheral blood. This sequence originates from a woman over 75 with acute or convalescent COVID-19. The gene calls are TRBV2 and TRBJ2-7; 12 nucleotides match TRBD2. The CDR3 loop reads CASSASASGGAFAYEQYF. In DNA form, the CDR3 reads TGTGCCAGCAGTGCTTCGGCTAGCGGGGGGGCCTTCGCCTACGAGCAGTACTTC.